This T cell receptor beta chain is from a study of blood T cell repertoires in COVID-19. Study-wide context: The study drew acute and convalescent COVID-19 samples from the United States, Italy and Spain. T cells, B-cell-depleted T cells, or PBMCs provided the cDNA or gDNA that served as material.

As originally analysed: Reference gene primer amplification yielded estimated nucleated cell counts. Clones were sequenced by immunoSEQ multiplex PCR, and TCRdb holds only the in-frame ones, with some missing. D and trimming come from the DNA, and the V and J calls and clone size come from that table. The top ten hold around 7.2% of the sample, which has about 100,000 clones, 87% seen once. The V gene's germline CDR1 is LGHNA and CDR2 YNFKEQ. The CDR3 runs 16 residues. The ends were cut back, 3 bases at V and 5 bases at J, with 14 bases in the middle. The chain uses TRBV4-2 and TRBJ1-6; D is unresolved. The sequence was obtained from a man aged 25 to 45 in a cohort sampled during active COVID-19. The material sequenced was peripheral blood. Here the CDR3 reads CASSHLRGADNSPLHF. The CDR3 DNA sequence: TGTGCCAGCAGCCACCTCCGGGGAGCTGATAATTCACCCCTCCACTTT.